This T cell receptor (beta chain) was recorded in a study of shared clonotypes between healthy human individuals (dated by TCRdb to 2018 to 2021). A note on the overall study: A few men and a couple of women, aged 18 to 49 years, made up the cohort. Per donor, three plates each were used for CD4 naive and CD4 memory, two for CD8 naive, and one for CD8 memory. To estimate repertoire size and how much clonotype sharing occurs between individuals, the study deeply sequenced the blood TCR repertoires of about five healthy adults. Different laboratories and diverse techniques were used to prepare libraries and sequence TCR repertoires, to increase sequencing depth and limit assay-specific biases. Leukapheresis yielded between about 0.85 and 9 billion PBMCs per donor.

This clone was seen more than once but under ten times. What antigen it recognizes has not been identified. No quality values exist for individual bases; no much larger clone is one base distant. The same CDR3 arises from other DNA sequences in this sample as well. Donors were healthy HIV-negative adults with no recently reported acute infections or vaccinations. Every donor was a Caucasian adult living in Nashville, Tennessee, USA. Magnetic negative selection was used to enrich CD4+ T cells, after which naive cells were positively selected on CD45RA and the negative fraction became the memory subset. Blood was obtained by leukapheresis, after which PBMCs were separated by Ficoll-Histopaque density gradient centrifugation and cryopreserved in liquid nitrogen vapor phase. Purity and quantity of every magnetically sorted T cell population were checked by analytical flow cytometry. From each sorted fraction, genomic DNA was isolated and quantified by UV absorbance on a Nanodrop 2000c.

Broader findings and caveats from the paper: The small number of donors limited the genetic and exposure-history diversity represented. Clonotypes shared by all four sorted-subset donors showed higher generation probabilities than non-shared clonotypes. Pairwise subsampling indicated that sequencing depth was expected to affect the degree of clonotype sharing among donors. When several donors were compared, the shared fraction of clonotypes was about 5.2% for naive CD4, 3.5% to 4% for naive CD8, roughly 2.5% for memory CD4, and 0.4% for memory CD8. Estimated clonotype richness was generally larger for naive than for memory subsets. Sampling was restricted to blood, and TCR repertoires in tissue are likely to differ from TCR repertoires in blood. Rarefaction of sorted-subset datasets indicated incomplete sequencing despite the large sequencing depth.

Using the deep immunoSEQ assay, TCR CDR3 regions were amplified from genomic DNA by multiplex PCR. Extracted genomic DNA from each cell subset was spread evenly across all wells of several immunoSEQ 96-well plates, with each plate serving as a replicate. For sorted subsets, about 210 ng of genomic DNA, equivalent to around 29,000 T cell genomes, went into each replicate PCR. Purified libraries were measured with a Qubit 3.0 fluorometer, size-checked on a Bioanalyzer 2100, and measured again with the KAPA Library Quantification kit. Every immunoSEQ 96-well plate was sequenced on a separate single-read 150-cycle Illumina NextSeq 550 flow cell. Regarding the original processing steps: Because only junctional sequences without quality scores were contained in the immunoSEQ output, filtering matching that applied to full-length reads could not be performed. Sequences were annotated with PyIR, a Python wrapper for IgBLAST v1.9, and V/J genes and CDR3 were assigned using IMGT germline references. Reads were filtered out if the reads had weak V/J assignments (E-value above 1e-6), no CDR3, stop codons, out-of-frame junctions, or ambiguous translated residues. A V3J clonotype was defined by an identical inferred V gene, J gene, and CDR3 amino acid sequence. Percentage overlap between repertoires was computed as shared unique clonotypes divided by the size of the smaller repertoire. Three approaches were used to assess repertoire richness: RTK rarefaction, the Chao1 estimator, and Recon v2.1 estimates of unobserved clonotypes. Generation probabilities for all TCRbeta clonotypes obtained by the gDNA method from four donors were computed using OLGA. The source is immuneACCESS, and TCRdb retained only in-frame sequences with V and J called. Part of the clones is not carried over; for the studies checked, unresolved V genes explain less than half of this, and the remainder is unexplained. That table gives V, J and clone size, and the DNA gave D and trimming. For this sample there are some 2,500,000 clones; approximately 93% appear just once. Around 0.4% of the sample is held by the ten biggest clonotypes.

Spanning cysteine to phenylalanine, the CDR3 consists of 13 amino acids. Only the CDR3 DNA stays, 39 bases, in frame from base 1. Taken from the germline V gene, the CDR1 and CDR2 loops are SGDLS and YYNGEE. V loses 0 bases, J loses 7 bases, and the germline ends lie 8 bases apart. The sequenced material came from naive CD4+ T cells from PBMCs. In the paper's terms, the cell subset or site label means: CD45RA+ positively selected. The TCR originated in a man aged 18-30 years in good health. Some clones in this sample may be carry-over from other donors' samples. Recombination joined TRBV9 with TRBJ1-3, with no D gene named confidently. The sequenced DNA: TGTGCCAGCAGCGTAGCCACGGGGAACACCATATATTTT. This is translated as CASSVATGNTIYF.